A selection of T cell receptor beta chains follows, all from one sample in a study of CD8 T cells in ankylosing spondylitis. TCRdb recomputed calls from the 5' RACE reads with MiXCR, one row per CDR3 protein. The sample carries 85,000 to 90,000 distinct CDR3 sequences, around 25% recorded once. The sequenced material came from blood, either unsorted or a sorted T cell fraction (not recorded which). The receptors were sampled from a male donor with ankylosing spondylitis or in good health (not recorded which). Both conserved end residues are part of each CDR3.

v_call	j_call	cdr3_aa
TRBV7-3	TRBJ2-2	CASSLTGGPTGELFF
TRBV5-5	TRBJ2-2	CASSLLGTTGELFF
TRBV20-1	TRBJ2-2	CSALRDTNTGELFF
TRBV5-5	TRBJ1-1	CASRRTGGTEAFF
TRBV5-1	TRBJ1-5	CASSTGQLNQPQHF
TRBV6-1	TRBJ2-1	CASSERTGRGEQFF
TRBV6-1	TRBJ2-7	CASSTRDRVSYEQYF
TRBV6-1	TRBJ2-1	CASSELGYNEQFF
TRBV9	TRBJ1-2	CASSVAGQGRGYTF
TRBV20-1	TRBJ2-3	CSALELAGDTQYF
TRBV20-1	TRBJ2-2	CSVAGGTNTGELFF
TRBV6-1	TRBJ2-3	CASSRILAERGTDTQYF
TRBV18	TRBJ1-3	CASSGGGTGNTIYF
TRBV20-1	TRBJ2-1	CSASPTNYNEQFF
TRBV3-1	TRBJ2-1	CASSRVATHEQFF
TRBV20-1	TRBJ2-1	CSARDEREFSYNEQFF
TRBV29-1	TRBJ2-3	CSGGRSDQQDTQYF
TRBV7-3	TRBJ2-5	CASSLTGRRGQETQYF
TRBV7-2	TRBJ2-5	CASSFLGGTETQYF
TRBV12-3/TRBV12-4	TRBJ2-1	CASSRTSSNEQFF
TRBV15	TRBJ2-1	CATSKVRLAGNNEQFF
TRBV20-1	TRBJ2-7	CSAGWSYEQYF
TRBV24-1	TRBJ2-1	CATSGTSGSNEQFF
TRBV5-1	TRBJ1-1	CASRQGTVLNTEAFF
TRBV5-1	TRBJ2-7	CASHDREAYEQYF
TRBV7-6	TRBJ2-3	CASSFTQRATSTDTQYF
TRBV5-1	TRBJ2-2	CASGTGTGGRELFF
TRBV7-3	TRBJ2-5	CASSLGTSGGETQYF
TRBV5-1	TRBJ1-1	CASSSRQGDPEAFF
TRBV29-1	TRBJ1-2	CSVGTGYGYTF
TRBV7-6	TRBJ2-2	CASSFSGIGELFF
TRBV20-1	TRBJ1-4	CSAQTGGGNEKLFF
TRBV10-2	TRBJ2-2	CASASSSGREGTGELFF
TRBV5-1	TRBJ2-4	CASSLEGGSSIQYF
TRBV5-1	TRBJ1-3	CASSIAPRGSGNTIYF
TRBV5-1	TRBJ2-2	CASRGTSGRPTGELFF
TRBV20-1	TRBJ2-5	CSAETVQETQYF
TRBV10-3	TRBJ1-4	CAISEQDSGNEKLFF
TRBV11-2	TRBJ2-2	CASSPGSWVAGDYTGELFF
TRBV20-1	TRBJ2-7	CSGTTGTAYEQYF
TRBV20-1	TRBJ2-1	CSASAARGTANEQFF
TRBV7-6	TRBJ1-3	CASSPNRGNTIYF
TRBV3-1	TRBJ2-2	CASSQQLGGELFF
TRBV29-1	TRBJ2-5	CSSWYQETQYF
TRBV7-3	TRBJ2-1	CASSLGGIRGEQFF
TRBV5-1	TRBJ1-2	CASSLAGTAAYGYTF
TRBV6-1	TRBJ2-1	CASRTTVYNEQFF
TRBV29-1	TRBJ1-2	CSVEPGQGDYGYTF
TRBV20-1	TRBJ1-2	CSARAPGGAFGHTF
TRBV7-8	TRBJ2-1	CASSRDFLEQFF
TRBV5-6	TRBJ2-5	CASSLVLETQYF